The next 9 T cell receptor beta chains were all read from a single sample in a study of T-cell memory formation after mild COVID-19. A single record per CDR3 protein comes from TCRdb applying MiXCR to the 5' RACE reads. The sample has 350,000 to 500,000 distinct CDR3 sequences; 15% to 20% are singletons. Sample: PBMCs or a T cell subset sorted from them (not recorded which). These receptors came from a man in his late teens or twenties who had mild COVID-19 (a few samples of this study predate the infection). Cell type and time point are not known.

This clonotype was detected a few times. This chain links TRBV6-5 with TRBJ1-4; the match to TRBD1 covers 9 bases. Germline CDR1 MNHEY, CDR2 SVGAGI. This CDR3 spans 15 amino acids. Trimming at V came to 6 bases and at J to 8 bases, leaving 10 bases not matched to a gene. The CDR3: CASSHRTGDREKLFF. The CDR3 DNA reads TGTGCCAGCAGCCATAGGACAGGGGATAGGGAAAAACTGTTTTTT.

Only a few counts were recorded for this clonotype. In DNA, the CDR3 is TGCGCCAGCATAGGGACTAGCACAGATACGCAGTATTTT. This translates into CASIGTSTDTQYF. The chain joins TRBV5-1 to TRBJ2-3; the D gene is possibly TRBD2 (6 bases). The germline CDR1 and CDR2 sequences are SGHRS and YFSETQ. This CDR3 comprises 13 residues. Trimming removed 6 bases from V and 0 bases from J, with 8 bases in between.

The chain employs TRBV4-3 and TRBJ2-5; D is unclear. V was trimmed by 1 base and J by 4 bases, leaving 7 bases between them. The CDR3 runs to 13 residues. Germline loops: CDR1 LGHNA, CDR2 YSLEER. The CDR3 region is CASSQGWGETQYF. The CDR3 DNA follows: TGCGCCAGCAGCCAAGGGTGGGGAGAGACCCAGTACTTC.

This clonotype appeared once. The J gene is TRBJ1-1, the V gene TRBV5-1; 8 positions agree with TRBD1. The CDR3 is 16 amino acids. Germline V gene sequence: CDR1 SGHRS, CDR2 YFSETQ. Trimming took 1 base from V and 5 from J; bases not matched to a gene: 10. CDR3 loop: CASSLLARGRGTEAFF. The CDR3 nucleotides read TGCGCCAGCAGCTTGTTGGCCAGGGGGCGGGGTACTGAAGCTTTCTTT.

This clonotype has only a few counts. The chain couples TRBV7-3 to TRBJ1-1; TRBD1 aligns across 7 bases. The germline CDR1 and CDR2 sequences are SGHTA and FQGTGA. CDR3 length: 15 residues. V trimming: 5 bases; J trimming: 0 bases; junction bases outside the gene matches: 6. The CDR3 DNA reads as TGTGCCAGCAGCCCGCAGGGACAGCTGAACACTGAAGCTTTCTTT. As protein: CASSPQGQLNTEAFF. The variable domain in full, completed from reference TRBV7-3 and TRBJ1-1, reads GAGVSQTPSNKVTEKGKYVELRCDPISGHTALYWYRQSLGQGPEFLIYFQGTGAADDSGLPNDRFFAVRPEGSVSTLKIQRTERGDSAVYLCASSPQGQLNTEAFFGQGTRLTVV.

The chain carries TRBV20-1 and TRBJ2-5; 9 nucleotides agree with TRBD2. Trimming took 6 bases from V and 5 from J; bases not matched to a gene: 10. The CDR3 consists of 14 residues. Per germline, CDR1 DFQATT and CDR2 SNEGSKA (reference sequence). CDR3 bases: TGCAGTGCCCTCCGGCGGGGGGGACGGGAGACCCAGTACTTC. Protein: CSALRRGGRETQYF.

The chain uses TRBV7-9 and TRBJ2-1; D might be TRBD1 (6 bases). The CDR3 runs to 14 residues. Trimming removed 8 bases at V and 7 bases at J, with 18 bases between. Per the germline V gene, CDR1 is SEHNR and CDR2 is FQNEAQ (reference sequence). DNA of the CDR3: TGTGCCAGCTTGCTTGGGCAGGGGCTGAATGAGCAGTTCTTC. It encodes CASLLGQGLNEQFF.

A few counts support this clonotype. This rearrangement joins TRBV20-1 to TRBJ2-7; D ambiguous. CDR1 and CDR2 from the germline V gene are DFQATT and SNEGSKA (reference sequence). The V gene lost 0 bases and the J gene lost 4 bases, with 13 bases spanning the gap. This CDR3 has 14 residues. The CDR3 spells CSARDPRALYEQYF. The CDR3 DNA sequence: TGCAGTGCTAGAGATCCCAGAGCTTTATACGAGCAGTACTTC.

This clonotype was observed a few times. The chain combines TRBV9 with TRBJ2-2, with D unclear. This CDR3 region has 13 residues. The germline CDR1 and CDR2 sequences are SGDLS and YYNGEE. The ends were cut back, 2 bases at V and 4 bases at J, with 6 bases in the middle. CDR3 nucleotide sequence: TGTGCCAGCAGCGTCTACCCCACCGGGGAGCTGTTTTTT. Protein: CASSVYPTGELFF.